The rows below give T cell receptor beta chains drawn from one sample of a study of vaccination and CD4 T cells after COVID-19. TCRdb recomputed calls from the PCR reads with MiXCR, one row per CDR3 protein. The sample yields more than 15,000 distinct CDR3 sequences, 67% seen once. These receptors have no identified antigens. Source material: CD4+ T cells from blood, cultured in vitro. The source of these receptors is a human donor who had recovered from COVID-19. The CDR3 runs from the conserved cysteine through the conserved F or W. The D gene is left open where the match is weak. Expanded clones get a size class; other rows say once, few or many, or leave the size out.

V	D	J	size	CDR3	DNA
TRBV6-2/TRBV6-3	-	TRBJ1-5	-	CASSYRGGTGLYSNQPQHF	TGTGCCAGCAGTTACCGTGGGGGCACAGGACTCTATAGCAATCAGCCCCAGCATTTT
TRBV28	-	TRBJ2-7	-	CASSFEGPPYEQYF	TGTGCCAGCAGTTTCGAGGGGCCACCCTACGAGCAGTACTTC
TRBV24-1	TRBD2	TRBJ2-2	-	CATSDFGSGVTVAGVTGELFF	TGTGCCACCAGTGATTTTGGTTCGGGGGTTACGGTAGCGGGAGTTACCGGGGAGCTGTTTTTT
TRBV20-1	-	TRBJ1-3	-	CSARVGGGNTIYF	TGCAGTGCTAGAGTCGGGGGTGGAAACACCATATATTTT
TRBV20-1	-	TRBJ1-1	few	CSARAFRGVNNEAFF	TGCAGTGCTAGAGCATTCCGGGGGGTAAACAATGAAGCTTTCTTT
TRBV11-2	-	TRBJ2-3	-	CASREGHRTDTQYF	TGTGCCAGCAGAGAGGGACACCGCACAGATACGCAGTATTTT
TRBV12-3/TRBV12-4	-	TRBJ2-1	-	CASTSGGGFYNEQFF	TGTGCCAGCACGTCCGGTGGGGGTTTTTACAATGAGCAGTTCTTC
TRBV6-1	-	TRBJ1-1	-	CASKRGTEAFF	TGTGCCAGCAAAAGGGGAACTGAAGCTTTCTTT
TRBV7-2	-	TRBJ1-4	-	CASSIGGGNEKLFF	TGTGCCAGCAGCATAGGGGGGGGGAATGAAAAACTGTTTTTT
TRBV6-1	-	TRBJ1-1	-	CASVGNTEAFF	TGTGCCAGCGTCGGGAACACTGAAGCTTTCTTT
TRBV24-1	TRBD2	TRBJ2-1	-	CATSDRSGPSYNEQFF	TGTGCCACCAGTGACCGTAGCGGGCCCTCCTACAATGAGCAGTTCTTC
TRBV12-3/TRBV12-4	TRBD1	TRBJ1-5	-	CASSLRDRDQPQHF	TGTGCCAGCAGTTTAAGGGACAGGGATCAGCCCCAGCATTTT
TRBV6-1	TRBD2	TRBJ2-2	-	CASRTGTSGRELFF	TGTGCCAGCAGAACGGGGACTAGCGGGAGGGAGCTGTTTTTT
TRBV21-1	-	TRBJ2-5	few	CASSNRREGLRETQYF	TGTGCCAGCAGCAATCGCCGGGAGGGCCTGAGAGAGACCCAGTACTTC
TRBV9	-	TRBJ2-6	-	CASSPDGGARAGANVLTF	TGTGCCAGCAGCCCAGATGGGGGTGCAAGAGCAGGGGCCAACGTCCTGACTTTC
TRBV7-9	TRBD1	TRBJ1-2	-	CASSYRGSDYGYTF	TGTGCCAGCAGCTACAGGGGGTCGGACTATGGCTACACCTTC
TRBV6-2/TRBV6-3	-	TRBJ2-5	few	CASSYQGFLQETQYF	TGTGCCAGCAGTTACCAGGGATTTCTCCAAGAGACCCAGTACTTC
TRBV5-1	-	TRBJ1-1	-	CASTSGGGRGEAFF	TGCGCCAGCACCTCCGGAGGGGGGCGCGGTGAAGCTTTCTTT
TRBV27	TRBD1	TRBJ1-2	-	CASRASEGAISGYTF	TGTGCCAGCAGGGCCTCGGAGGGGGCAATAAGTGGCTACACCTTC
TRBV10-3	-	TRBJ1-3	-	CAISEWFPGTGNTIYF	TGTGCCATCAGTGAGTGGTTCCCAGGGACTGGAAACACCATATATTTT
TRBV6-5	TRBD1	TRBJ2-7	-	CASSYRDRGYEQYF	TGTGCCAGCAGTTACAGGGACAGGGGCTACGAGCAGTACTTC
TRBV7-2	TRBD2	TRBJ2-2	-	CASSRGTSPPGELFF	TGCGCCAGCAGCCGGGGGACTAGCCCTCCCGGGGAGCTGTTTTTT
TRBV6-1	-	TRBJ1-3	-	CASYPWQDGNTIYF	TGTGCCAGCTATCCCTGGCAGGATGGAAACACCATATATTTT